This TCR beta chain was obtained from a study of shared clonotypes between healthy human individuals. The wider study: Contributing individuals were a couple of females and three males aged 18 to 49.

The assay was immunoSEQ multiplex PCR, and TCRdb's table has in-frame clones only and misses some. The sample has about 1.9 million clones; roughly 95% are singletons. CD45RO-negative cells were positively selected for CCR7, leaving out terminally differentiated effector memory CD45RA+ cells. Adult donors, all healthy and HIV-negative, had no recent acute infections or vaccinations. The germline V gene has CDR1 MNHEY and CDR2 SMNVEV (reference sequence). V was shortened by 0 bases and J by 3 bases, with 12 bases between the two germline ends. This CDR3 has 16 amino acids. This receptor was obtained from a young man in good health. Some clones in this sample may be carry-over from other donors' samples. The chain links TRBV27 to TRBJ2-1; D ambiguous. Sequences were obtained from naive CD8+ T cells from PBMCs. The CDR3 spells CASSLSERTGYNEQFF. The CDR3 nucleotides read TGTGCCAGCAGTTTATCGGAGCGAACGGGCTACAATGAGCAGTTCTTC.